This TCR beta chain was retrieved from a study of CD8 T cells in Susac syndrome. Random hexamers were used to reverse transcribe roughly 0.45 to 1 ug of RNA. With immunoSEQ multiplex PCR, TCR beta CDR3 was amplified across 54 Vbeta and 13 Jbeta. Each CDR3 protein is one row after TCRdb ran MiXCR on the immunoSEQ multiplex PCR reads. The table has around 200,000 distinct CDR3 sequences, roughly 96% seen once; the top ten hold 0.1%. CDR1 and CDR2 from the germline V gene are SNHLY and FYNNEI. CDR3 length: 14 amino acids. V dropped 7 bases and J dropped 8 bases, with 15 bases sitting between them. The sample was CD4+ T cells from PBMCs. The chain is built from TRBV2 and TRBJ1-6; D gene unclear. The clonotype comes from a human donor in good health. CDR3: CASTPDRFDSPLHF. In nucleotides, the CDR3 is TGTGCCAGCACCCCGGACCGATTCGATTCACCCCTCCACTTT. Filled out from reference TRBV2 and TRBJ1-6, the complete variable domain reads EPEVTQTPSHQVTQMGQEVILRCVPISNHLYFYWYRQILGQKVEFLVSFYNNEISEKSEIFDDQFSVERPDGSNFTLKIRSTKLEDSAMYFCASTPDRFDSPLHFGNGTRLTVT.